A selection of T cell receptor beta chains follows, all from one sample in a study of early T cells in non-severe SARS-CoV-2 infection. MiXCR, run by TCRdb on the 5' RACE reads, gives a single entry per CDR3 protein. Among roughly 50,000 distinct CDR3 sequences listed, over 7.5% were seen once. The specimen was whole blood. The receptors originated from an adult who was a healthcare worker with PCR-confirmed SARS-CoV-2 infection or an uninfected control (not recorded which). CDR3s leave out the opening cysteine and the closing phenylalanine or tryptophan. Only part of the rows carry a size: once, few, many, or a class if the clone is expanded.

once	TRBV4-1	ASSQESLSGRNSPLH
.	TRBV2	ASTKDRALGYEQY
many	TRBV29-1	SVNQGILNTEAF
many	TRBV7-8	ASSPPTENTEAF
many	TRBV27	ASSSVDEQY
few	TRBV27	ASSSGGGPSSYNEQF
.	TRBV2	ASSVDRLSNQPQH
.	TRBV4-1	ASSLPRTGDFGEQY
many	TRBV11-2	ASSRTRGTGELF
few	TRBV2	ASRGVLNTGELF
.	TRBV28	ASSTHAGEGTEAF